Presented here are 8 T cell receptor beta chains from one specimen sequenced in a study of blood T cell repertoires in COVID-19. Sequencing was performed with immunoSEQ multiplex PCR; in TCRdb, only in-frame clones are kept and a portion is missing. The sample yields 200,000 to 250,000 clones, less than 90% seen once. Sequenced material: PBMCs or T cells enriched from blood (not recorded which). All receptors derive from a woman between 50 and 59 years old in a cohort exposed to, infected with or recovered from COVID-19 (not recorded which).

The V gene is TRBV5-1, the J gene TRBJ1-2; the match to TRBD1 covers 7 bases. Germline CDR1 and CDR2: SGHRS and YFSETQ. CDR3 size: 16 residues. The V and J ends lost 2 bases and 4 bases, in that order; junction bases with no gene match: 11. CDR3 sequence: CASSLGGNRGTYGYTF. The DNA of the CDR3 is TGCGCCAGCAGCTTAGGGGGGAACAGGGGTACCTATGGCTACACCTTC. Combining the CDR3 with reference TRBV5-1 and TRBJ1-2 gives the whole variable domain KAGVTQTPRYLIKTRGQQVTLSCSPISGHRSVSWYQQTPGQGLQFLFEYFSETQRNKGNFPGRFSGRQFSNSRSEMNVSTLELGDSALYLCASSLGGNRGTYGYTFGSGTRLTVV.

This CDR3 reads CASSLERTSGRDTQYF. The CDR3, as DNA: TGTGCCAGCAGCTTGGAACGGACTAGCGGCCGGGATACGCAGTATTTT. V usage is TRBV5-6 and J usage is TRBJ2-3; 10 bases align to TRBD2. The CDR3 is made up of 16 amino acids. The V and J ends lost 0 bases and 6 bases, in that order; junction bases with no gene match: 7. Looked up from germline, CDR1 is SGHDT and CDR2 is YYEEEE. The whole variable domain, remainder taken from reference TRBV5-6 and TRBJ2-3, is DAGVTQSPTHLIKTRGQQVTLRCSPKSGHDTVSWYQQALGQGPQFIFQYYEEEERQRGNFPDRFSGHQFPNYSSELNVNALLLGDSALYLCASSLERTSGRDTQYFGPGTRLTVL.

V and J are TRBV10-1 and TRBJ1-1; D ambiguous. The CDR3 is made up of 13 amino acids. Germline lookup yields CDR1 WNHNN and CDR2 SYGVQD (reference sequence). The V end was cut by 2 bases, the J end by 1 base, with 5 bases between. CDR3 protein: CASSELRNTEAFF. In nucleotides, the CDR3 is TGCGCCAGCAGTGAGCTAAGGAACACTGAAGCTTTCTTT.

The chain combines TRBV5-6 with TRBJ2-7; D is possibly TRBD2 (6 bases). Germline CDR1 SGHDT, CDR2 YYEEEE. Trimming cost V 4 bases and J 2 bases, with 13 bases left between them. The CDR3 runs to 14 residues. The CDR3 reads CASSGGLSTYEQYF. Here the CDR3 DNA reads TGTGCCAGCAGCGGGGGACTGTCAACCTACGAGCAGTACTTC.

In this sample, this clone turned up a few times. The chain combines TRBV21-1 with TRBJ2-7; TRBD2, the table's D call, was not compared with the DNA. TRBV21-1 is a recognized pseudogene. This CDR3 has 14 amino acids. The DNA of the CDR3 is TGTGCCAGCAGCAGGCCGAGCGGGGTCGACGAGCAGTACTTC. It encodes CASSRPSGVDEQYF.

This sequence joins TRBV7-2 and TRBJ2-7; 7 bases are a match to TRBD1. The CDR3 is 12 amino acids. Germline CDR1 SGHTA, CDR2 FQGNSA. V lost 5 bases and J lost 4; bases outside the gene matches: 2. The CDR3 coding sequence is TGTGCCAGCAGCCGACAGGGATACGAGCAGTACTTC. This sequence encodes CASSRQGYEQYF. The entire variable domain, with the rest obtained from reference TRBV7-2 and TRBJ2-7, is as follows: GAGVSQSPSNKVTEKGKDVELRCDPISGHTALYWYRQSLGQGLEFLIYFQGNSAPDKSGLPSDRFSAERTGGSVSTLTIQRTQQEDSAVYLCASSRQGYEQYFGPGTRLTVT.

The chain couples TRBV5-1 to TRBJ1-2; D is undetermined. Germline-derived CDR1 and CDR2 are SGHRS and YFSETQ. Trimming pared 2 bases from V and 0 bases from J, leaving 11 bases between. This CDR3 is 15 amino acids long. In nucleotides, the CDR3 is TGCGCCAGCAGCTTTGGCGGCACCCCTAACTATGGCTACACCTTC. Translating gives CASSFGGTPNYGYTF.

In its sample, this clone was seen once. V and J are TRBV11-2 and TRBJ1-2, with D possibly being TRBD1 (6 bases). V lost 5 bases, J lost 4 bases, and 14 bases lay in between. The CDR3 runs to 14 residues. CDR1 SGHAT and CDR2 FQNNGV come from the germline V gene. CDR3 amino acids: CASSNQPQGYGYTF. CDR3 coding DNA: TGTGCCAGCAGCAACCAACCACAGGGCTATGGCTACACCTTC. Together with reference TRBV11-2 and TRBJ1-2, the CDR3 gives the full variable domain: EAGVAQSPRYKIIEKRQSVAFWCNPISGHATLYWYQQILGQGPKLLIQFQNNGVVDDSQLPKDRFSAERLKGVDSTLKIQPAKLEDSAVYLCASSNQPQGYGYTFGSGTRLTVV.